This T cell receptor (beta chain) was profiled in a study of T-cell memory formation after mild COVID-19. This clonotype was detected many times. TCRdb processed the 5' RACE reads anew with MiXCR; each CDR3 protein has one entry. The table lists about 33,000 distinct CDR3 sequences, approximately 21% of them singletons, with approximately 1.4% in the top ten. V trimming: 0 bases; J trimming: 2 bases; junction bases outside the gene matches: 6. This CDR3 has 16 amino acids. Germline V lookup: CDR1 SGHRS, CDR2 YFSETQ. The sequencing sample was made of PBMCs or a T cell subset sorted from them (not recorded which). This clonotype originated in an adult who had mild COVID-19 (a few samples of this study predate the infection). Cell type and time point are not known. This chain uses TRBV5-1 with TRBJ2-7; 9 bases are a match to TRBD1. DNA for the CDR3: TGCGCCAGCAGCTTGGGTGCGGGACAGGGACCCTACGAGCAGTACTTC. Encoded protein: CASSLGAGQGPYEQYF.